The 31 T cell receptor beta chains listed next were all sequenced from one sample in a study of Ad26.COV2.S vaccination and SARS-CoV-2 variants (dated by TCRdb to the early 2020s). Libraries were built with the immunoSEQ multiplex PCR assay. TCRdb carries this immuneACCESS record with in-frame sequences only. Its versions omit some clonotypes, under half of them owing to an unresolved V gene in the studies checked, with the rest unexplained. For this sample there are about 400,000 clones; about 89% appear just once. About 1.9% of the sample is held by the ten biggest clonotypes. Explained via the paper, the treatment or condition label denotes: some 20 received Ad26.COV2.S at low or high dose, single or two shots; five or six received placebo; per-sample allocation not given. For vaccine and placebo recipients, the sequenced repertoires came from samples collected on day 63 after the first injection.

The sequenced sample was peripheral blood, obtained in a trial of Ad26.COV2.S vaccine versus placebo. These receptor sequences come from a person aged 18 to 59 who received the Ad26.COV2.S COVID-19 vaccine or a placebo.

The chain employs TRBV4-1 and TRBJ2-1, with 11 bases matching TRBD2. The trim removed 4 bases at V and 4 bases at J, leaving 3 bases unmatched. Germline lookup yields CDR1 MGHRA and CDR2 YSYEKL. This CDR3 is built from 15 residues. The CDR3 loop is CASSPRLAGYNEQFF. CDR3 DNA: TGCGCCAGCAGCCCCAGACTAGCGGGATACAATGAGCAGTTCTTC.

The CDR3 loop reads CASSPRGLAGGGNEQFF. DNA of the CDR3: TGTGCCAGCAGCCCTCGGGGCCTAGCGGGAGGTGGGAATGAGCAGTTCTTC. The V and J genes are TRBV7-3 and TRBJ2-1; 11 bases line up with TRBD2. V dropped 5 bases and J dropped 7; count of bases not matched to a gene: 13. The CDR3 has 17 residues. Germline V lookup: CDR1 SGHTA, CDR2 FQGTGA. Looking up the rest from reference TRBV7-3 and TRBJ2-1 gives the full variable domain: GAGVSQTPSNKVTEKGKYVELRCDPISGHTALYWYRQSLGQGPEFLIYFQGTGAADDSGLPNDRFFAVRPEGSVSTLKIQRTERGDSAVYLCASSPRGLAGGGNEQFFGPGTRLTVL.

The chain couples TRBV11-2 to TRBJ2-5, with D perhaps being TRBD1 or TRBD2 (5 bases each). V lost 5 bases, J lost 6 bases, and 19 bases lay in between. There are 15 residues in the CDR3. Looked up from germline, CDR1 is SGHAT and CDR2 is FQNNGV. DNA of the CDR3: TGTGCCAGCAGCCCACCGTTTCGGGGCGGAAAGACCCAGTACTTC. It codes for CASSPPFRGGKTQYF.

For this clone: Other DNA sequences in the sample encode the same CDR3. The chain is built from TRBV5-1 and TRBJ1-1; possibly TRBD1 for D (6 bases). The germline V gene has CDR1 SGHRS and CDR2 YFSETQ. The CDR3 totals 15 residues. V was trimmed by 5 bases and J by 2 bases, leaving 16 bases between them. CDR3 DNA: TGCGCCAGCAGATACGTTGACAGGCCTAACACTGAAGCTTTCTTT. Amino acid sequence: CASRYVDRPNTEAFF. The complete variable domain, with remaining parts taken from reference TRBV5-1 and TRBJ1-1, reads KAGVTQTPRYLIKTRGQQVTLSCSPISGHRSVSWYQQTPGQGLQFLFEYFSETQRNKGNFPGRFSGRQFSNSRSEMNVSTLELGDSALYLCASRYVDRPNTEAFFGQGTRLTVV.

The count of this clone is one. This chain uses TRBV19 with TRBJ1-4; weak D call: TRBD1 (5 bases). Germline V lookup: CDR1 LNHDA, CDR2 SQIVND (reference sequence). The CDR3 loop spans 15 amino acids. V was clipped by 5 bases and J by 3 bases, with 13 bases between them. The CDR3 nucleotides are TGTGCCAGTAGTGCCAGGGAGGCTGCTAATGAAAAACTGTTTTTT. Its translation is CASSAREAANEKLFF.

The CDR3 bases are TGTGCCAGCAGTGAATCCGGGACACTATCCTACGAGCAGTACTTC. Translating gives CASSESGTLSYEQYF. This chain connects TRBV25-1 to TRBJ2-7, with D tentatively TRBD1 (6 bases). The CDR3 consists of 15 residues. Trimming removed 1 base from V and 1 base from J, with 11 bases in between. Germline V gives CDR1 MGHDK, CDR2 SYGVNS.

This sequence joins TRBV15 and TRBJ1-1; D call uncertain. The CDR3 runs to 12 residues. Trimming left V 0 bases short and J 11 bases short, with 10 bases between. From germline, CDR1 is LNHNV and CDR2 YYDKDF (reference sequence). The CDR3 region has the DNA TGTGCCACCAGCAGAGATCAAGTCGGGGCTTTCTTT. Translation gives CATSRDQVGAFF.

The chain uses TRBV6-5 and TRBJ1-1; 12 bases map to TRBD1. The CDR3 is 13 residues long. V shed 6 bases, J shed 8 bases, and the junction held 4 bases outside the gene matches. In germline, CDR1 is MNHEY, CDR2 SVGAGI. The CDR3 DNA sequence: TGTGCCAGCAGGGGACAGGGGGCAACGGAAGCTTTCTTT. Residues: CASRGQGATEAFF.

The DNA of the CDR3 is TGTGCCAGCAGCCCACGCGGGACCGGGGGCTACAATGAGCAGTTCTTC. Translation gives CASSPRGTGGYNEQFF. This chain joins TRBV14 and TRBJ2-1, with D tentatively TRBD2 (6 bases). Germline assignment: CDR1 SGHDN and CDR2 FVKESK. Trimming took off 4 bases at V and 3 bases at J, with 16 bases between the two ends. There are 16 residues in the CDR3.

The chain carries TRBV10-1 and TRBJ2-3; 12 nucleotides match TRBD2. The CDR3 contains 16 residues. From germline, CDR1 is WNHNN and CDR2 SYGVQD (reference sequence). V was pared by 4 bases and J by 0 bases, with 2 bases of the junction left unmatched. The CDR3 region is CASSVGTSGSTDTQYF. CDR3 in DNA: TGCGCCAGCAGTGTCGGGACTAGCGGGAGCACAGATACGCAGTATTTT.

CDR3 in amino acids: CASSQDDSYNEKLFF. Here the CDR3 DNA reads TGCGCCAGCAGCCAAGATGACAGCTATAATGAAAAACTGTTTTTT. The genes are TRBV4-3 and TRBJ1-4; D might be TRBD1 (5 bases). The V gene's germline CDR1 is LGHNA and CDR2 YSLEER. Trimming shortened V by 0 bases and J by 4 bases, and 9 bases separated the two germline ends. The CDR3 covers 15 residues.

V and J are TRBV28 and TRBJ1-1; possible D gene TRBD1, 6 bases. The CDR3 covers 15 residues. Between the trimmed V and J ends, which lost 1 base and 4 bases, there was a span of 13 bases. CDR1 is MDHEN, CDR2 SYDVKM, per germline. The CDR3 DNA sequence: TGTGCCAGCAGTTTATACCGGGGGCTGGGCACTGAAGCTTTCTTT. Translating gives CASSLYRGLGTEAFF.

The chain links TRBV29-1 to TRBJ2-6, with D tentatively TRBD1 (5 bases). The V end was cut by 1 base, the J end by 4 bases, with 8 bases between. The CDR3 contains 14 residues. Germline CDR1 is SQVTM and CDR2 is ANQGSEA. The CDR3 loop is CSVEGGHGANVLTF. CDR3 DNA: TGCAGCGTTGAAGGTGGACACGGGGCCAACGTCCTGACTTTC.

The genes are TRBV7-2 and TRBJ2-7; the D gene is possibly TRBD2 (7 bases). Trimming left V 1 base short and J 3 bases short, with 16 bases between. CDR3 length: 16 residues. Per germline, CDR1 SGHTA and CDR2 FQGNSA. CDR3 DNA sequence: TGTGCCAGCAGCTTAGACCCTAGCGGAGGGGGCTACGAGCAGTACTTC. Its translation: CASSLDPSGGGYEQYF. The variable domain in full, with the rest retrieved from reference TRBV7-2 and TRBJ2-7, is GAGVSQSPSNKVTEKGKDVELRCDPISGHTALYWYRQSLGQGLEFLIYFQGNSAPDKSGLPSDRFSAERTGGSVSTLTIQRTQQEDSAVYLCASSLDPSGGGYEQYFGPGTRLTVT.

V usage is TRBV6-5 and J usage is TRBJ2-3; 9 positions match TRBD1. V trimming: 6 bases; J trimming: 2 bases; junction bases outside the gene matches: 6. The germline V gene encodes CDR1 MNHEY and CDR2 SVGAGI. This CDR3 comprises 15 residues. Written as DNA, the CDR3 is TGTGCCAGCAGGGGGGACAGGGCGTACACAGATACGCAGTATTTT. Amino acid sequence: CASRGDRAYTDTQYF.

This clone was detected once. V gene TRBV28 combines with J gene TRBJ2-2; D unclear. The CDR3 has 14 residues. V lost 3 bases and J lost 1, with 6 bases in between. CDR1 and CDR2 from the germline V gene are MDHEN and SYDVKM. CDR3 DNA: TGTGCCAGCAGTTTCTTCCTGAACACCGGGGAGCTGTTTTTT. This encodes CASSFFLNTGELFF.

The CDR3 region is CASSRNDLRNEQFF. Written as DNA, the CDR3 is TGTGCCAGTAGCCGCAATGACCTAAGGAATGAGCAGTTCTTC. The chain carries TRBV19 and TRBJ2-1; no firm D call. V lost 6 bases and J 7 bases, leaving 16 bases between the germline ends. This CDR3 is 14 amino acids long. Germline V gene data show CDR1 as LNHDA and CDR2 as SQIVND (reference sequence).

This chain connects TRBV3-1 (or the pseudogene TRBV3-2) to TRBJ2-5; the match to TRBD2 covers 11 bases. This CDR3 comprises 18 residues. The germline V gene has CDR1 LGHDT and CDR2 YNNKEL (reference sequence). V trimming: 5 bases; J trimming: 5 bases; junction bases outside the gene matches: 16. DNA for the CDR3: TGTGCCAGCAGCACCGGACTAGCGGGTCTCCCTGGGCTGGAGACCCAGTACTTC. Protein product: CASSTGLAGLPGLETQYF.

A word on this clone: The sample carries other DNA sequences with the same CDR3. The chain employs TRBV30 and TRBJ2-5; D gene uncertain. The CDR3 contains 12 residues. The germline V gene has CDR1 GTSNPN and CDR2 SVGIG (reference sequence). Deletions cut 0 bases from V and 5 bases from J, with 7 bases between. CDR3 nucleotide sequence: TGTGCCTGGAGTGTACTCGGGGAGACCCAGTACTTC. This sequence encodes CAWSVLGETQYF.

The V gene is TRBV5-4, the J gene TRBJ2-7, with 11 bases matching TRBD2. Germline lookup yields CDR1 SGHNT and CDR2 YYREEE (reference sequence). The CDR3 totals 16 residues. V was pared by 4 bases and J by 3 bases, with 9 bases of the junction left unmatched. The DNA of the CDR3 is TGTGCCAGCAGCCTCTCTAGCGGGAGGACGATCTACGAGCAGTACTTC. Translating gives CASSLSSGRTIYEQYF.

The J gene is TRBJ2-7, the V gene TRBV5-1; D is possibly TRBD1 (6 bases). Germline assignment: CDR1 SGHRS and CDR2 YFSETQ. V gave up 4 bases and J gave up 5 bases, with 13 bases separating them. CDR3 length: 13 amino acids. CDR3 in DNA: TGCGCCAGCAGCGGGGGCAGGGACCACGAGCAGTACTTC. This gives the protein CASSGGRDHEQYF. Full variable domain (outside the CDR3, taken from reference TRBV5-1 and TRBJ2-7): KAGVTQTPRYLIKTRGQQVTLSCSPISGHRSVSWYQQTPGQGLQFLFEYFSETQRNKGNFPGRFSGRQFSNSRSEMNVSTLELGDSALYLCASSGGRDHEQYFGPGTRLTVT.

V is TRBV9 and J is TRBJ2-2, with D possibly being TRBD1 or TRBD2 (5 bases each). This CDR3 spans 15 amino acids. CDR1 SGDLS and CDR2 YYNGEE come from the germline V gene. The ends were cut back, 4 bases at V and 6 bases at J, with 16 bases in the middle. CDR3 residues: CASSPPGPTAGELFF. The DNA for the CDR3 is TGTGCCAGCAGCCCACCGGGACCCACGGCCGGGGAGCTGTTTTTT.

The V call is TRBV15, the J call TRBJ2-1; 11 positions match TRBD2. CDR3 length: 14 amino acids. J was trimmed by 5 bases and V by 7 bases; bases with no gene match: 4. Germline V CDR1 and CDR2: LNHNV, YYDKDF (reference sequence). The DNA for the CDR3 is TGTGCCACCACCCCGGGACTAGCGGACAATGAGCAGTTCTTC. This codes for CATTPGLADNEQFF.

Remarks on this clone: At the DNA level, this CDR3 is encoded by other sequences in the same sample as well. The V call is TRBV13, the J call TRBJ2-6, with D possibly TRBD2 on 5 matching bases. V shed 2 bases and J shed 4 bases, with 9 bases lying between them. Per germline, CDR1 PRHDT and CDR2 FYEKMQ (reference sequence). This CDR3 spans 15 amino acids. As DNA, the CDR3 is TGTGCCAGCAGCTTAAGAGGGTCCGGGGCCAACGTCCTGACTTTC. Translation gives CASSLRGSGANVLTF.

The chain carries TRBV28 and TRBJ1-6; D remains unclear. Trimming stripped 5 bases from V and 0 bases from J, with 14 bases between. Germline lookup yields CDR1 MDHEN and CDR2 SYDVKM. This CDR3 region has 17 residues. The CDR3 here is CASSRPGGSSYNSPLHF. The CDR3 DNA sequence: TGTGCCAGCAGTCGCCCGGGCGGGAGCTCCTATAATTCACCCCTCCACTTT.

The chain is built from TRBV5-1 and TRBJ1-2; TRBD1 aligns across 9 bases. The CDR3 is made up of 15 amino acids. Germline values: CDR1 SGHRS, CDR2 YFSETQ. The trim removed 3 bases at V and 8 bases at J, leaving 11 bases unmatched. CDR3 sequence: CASSSFPGTGNGYTF. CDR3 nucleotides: TGCGCCAGCAGCTCGTTTCCCGGGACAGGGAACGGCTACACCTTC. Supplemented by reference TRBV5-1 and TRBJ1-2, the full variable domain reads KAGVTQTPRYLIKTRGQQVTLSCSPISGHRSVSWYQQTPGQGLQFLFEYFSETQRNKGNFPGRFSGRQFSNSRSEMNVSTLELGDSALYLCASSSFPGTGNGYTFGSGTRLTVV.

As DNA, the CDR3 is TGCGCCAGCAGCTTGGCCCTACCGAGAGGGGATTCACCCCTCCACTTT. Protein sequence: CASSLALPRGDSPLHF. The V and J genes are TRBV5-1 and TRBJ1-6, with D perhaps TRBD1 (5 bases). Germline CDR1 SGHRS, CDR2 YFSETQ. V was shortened by 0 bases and J by 8 bases, with 15 bases between the two germline ends. There are 16 residues in the CDR3. The full variable domain, with the rest looked up from reference TRBV5-1 and TRBJ1-6, is KAGVTQTPRYLIKTRGQQVTLSCSPISGHRSVSWYQQTPGQGLQFLFEYFSETQRNKGNFPGRFSGRQFSNSRSEMNVSTLELGDSALYLCASSLALPRGDSPLHFGNGTRLTVT.

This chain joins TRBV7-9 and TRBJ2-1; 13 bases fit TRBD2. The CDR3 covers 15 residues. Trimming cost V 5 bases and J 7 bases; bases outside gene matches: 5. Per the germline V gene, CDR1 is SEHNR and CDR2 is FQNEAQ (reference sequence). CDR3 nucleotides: TGTGCCAGCAGCCCGGGACTAGCGGGACTAAATGAGCAGTTCTTC. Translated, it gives CASSPGLAGLNEQFF. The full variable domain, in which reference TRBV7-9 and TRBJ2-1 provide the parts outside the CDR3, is DTGVSQNPRHKITKRGQNVTFRCDPISEHNRLYWYRQTLGQGPEFLTYFQNEAQLEKSRLLSDRFSAERPKGSFSTLEIQRTEQGDSAMYLCASSPGLAGLNEQFFGPGTRLTVL.

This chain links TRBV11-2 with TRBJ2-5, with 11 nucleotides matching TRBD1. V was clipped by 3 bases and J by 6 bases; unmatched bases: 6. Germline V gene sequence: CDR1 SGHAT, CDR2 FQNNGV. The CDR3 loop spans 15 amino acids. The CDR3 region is CASSLGTGGLKTQYF. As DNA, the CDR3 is TGTGCCAGCAGCTTGGGGACAGGGGGTCTAAAGACCCAGTACTTC.

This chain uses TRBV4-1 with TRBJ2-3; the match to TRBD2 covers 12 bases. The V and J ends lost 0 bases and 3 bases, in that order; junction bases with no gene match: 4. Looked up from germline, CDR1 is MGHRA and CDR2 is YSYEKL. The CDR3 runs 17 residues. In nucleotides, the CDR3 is TGCGCCAGCAGCCAAGAGTCTGGACTAGCGGGGACAGATACGCAGTATTTT. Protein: CASSQESGLAGTDTQYF.

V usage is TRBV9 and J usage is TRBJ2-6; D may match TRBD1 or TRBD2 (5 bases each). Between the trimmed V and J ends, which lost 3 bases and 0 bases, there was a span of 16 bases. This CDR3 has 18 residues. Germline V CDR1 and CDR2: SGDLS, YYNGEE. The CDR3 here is CASSDQLGRSSGANVLTF. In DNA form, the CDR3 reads TGTGCCAGCAGCGATCAATTGGGACGGAGCTCTGGGGCCAACGTCCTGACTTTC.